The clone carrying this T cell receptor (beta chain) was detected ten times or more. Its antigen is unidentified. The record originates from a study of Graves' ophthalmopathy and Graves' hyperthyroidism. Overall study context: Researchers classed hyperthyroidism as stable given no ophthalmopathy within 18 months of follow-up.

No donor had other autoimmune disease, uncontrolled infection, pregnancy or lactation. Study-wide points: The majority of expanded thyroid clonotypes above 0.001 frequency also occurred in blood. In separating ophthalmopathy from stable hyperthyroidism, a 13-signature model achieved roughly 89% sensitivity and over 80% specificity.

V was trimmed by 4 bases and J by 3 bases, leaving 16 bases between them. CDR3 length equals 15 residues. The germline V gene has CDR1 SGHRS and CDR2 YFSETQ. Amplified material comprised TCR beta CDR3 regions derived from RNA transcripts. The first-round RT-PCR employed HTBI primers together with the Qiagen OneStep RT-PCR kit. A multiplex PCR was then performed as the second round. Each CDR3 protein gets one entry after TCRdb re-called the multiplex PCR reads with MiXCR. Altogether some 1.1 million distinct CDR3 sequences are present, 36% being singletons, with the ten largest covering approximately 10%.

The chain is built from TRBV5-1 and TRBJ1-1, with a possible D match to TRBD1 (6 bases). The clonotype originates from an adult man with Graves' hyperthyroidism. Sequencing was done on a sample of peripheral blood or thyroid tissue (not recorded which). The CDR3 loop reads CASSPTGILDTEAFF. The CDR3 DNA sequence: TGCGCCAGCAGCCCGACAGGTATACTGGACACTGAAGCTTTCTTT.